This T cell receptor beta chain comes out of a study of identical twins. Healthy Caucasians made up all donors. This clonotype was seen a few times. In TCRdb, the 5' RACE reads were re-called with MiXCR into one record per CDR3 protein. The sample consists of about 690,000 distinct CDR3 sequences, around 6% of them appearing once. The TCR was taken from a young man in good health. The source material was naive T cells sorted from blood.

CDR3 bases: TGTGCCAGCAGTTACGCCCCGGGACCGAGCAATCAGCCCCAGCATTTT. Residues: CASSYAPGPSNQPQHF. The chain joins TRBV6-2 or TRBV6-3 to TRBJ1-5; D might be TRBD1 (5 bases). Germline assignment: CDR1 MNHEY and CDR2 SVGEGT. V was clipped by 2 bases and J by 1 base, with 12 bases between them. The CDR3 is 16 residues long.